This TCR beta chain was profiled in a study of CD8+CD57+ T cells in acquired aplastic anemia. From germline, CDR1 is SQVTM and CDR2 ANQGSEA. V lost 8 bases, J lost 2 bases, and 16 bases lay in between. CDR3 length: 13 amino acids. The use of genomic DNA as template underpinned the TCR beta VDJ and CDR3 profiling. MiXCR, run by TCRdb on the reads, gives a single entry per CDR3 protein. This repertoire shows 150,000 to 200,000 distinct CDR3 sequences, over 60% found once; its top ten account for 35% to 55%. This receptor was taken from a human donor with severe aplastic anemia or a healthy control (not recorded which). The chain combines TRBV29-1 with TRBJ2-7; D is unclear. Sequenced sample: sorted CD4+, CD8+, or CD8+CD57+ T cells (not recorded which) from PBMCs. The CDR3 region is CSLGGSETYEQYF. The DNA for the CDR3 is TGCAGCTTAGGCGGCAGCGAAACCTACGAGCAGTACTTC.